This TCR beta chain was sequenced during a study of blood T cells in healthy people across ages. A second PCR of 7 to 11 cycles used a sample-barcoded 5' primer and a J-beta primer mix. TCRdb re-called the 5' RACE reads with MiXCR, one entry per CDR3 protein. The data hold just over 1 million distinct CDR3 sequences, with more than 40% observed a single time. Study outcomes and limitations: The study lacked donor CMV status, which possibly confounded expanded clonotype changes. A roughly linear fall in TCR beta diversity per million T cells was seen with increasing age. Comparison with aged donors showed that long-lived donors had more naive CD4+ cells and higher diversity.

J was trimmed by 3 bases and V by 10 bases; bases with no gene match: 4. This CDR3 has 12 residues. Germline V gene sequence: CDR1 SNHLY, CDR2 FYNNEI. As concerns this clonotype: Its antigen is as yet unknown.

The specimen sequenced was blood. This clonotype originated in a woman aged 55-69 years in good health. The chain is built from TRBV2 and TRBJ2-7; 9 nucleotides match TRBD1. In DNA form, the CDR3 reads TGTGCCACTCCGGGACAGGGCTACGAGCAGTACTTC. This gives the protein CATPGQGYEQYF. The full variable domain, completed using reference TRBV2 and TRBJ2-7, is EPEVTQTPSHQVTQMGQEVILRCVPISNHLYFYWYRQILGQKVEFLVSFYNNEISEKSEIFDDQFSVERPDGSNFTLKIRSTKLEDSAMYFCATPGQGYEQYFGPGTRLTVT.